This T cell receptor beta chain was captured by sequencing in a study of T-cell reconstitution after alpha-beta-depleted transplantation in children. Broader study findings: After one year, T-cell counts and TCRbeta diversity mostly came from new T cells. Expanded graft clones, several hundred of them, were reportedly the source of alpha-beta T cells about two months after transplant. Some patients' high day-60 TCRbeta diversity was attributed to recipient cells surviving conditioning.

The CDR3 contains 15 residues. V was pared by 2 bases and J by 3 bases, with 13 bases between. Germline V lookup: CDR1 SGHDN, CDR2 FVKESK. TCRbeta library construction was performed incorporating unique molecular identifiers. MiXCR was run by TCRdb on the PCR reads, yielding one entry per CDR3 protein. Of over 90,000 distinct CDR3 sequences detected, around 6.1% appear once; the ten largest clones hold more than 5.5%. This clonotype has at least ten counts. As yet, its antigen is unknown. This chain connects TRBV14 to TRBJ2-5; D is unclear. The sequencing used PBMCs, mostly from graft donor cells, collected 60 days after TCRalphabeta/CD19-depleted stem cell transplant. The sequence came from a female patient younger than 10 who had a stem cell transplant for Fanconi anemia, so the T cells may come from the graft donor. For the CDR3, the DNA is TGTGCCAGCAGCCAACAAGCTTATACAGAAGAGACCCAGTACTTC. Encoded protein: CASSQQAYTEETQYF.